This T cell receptor (beta chain) was sequenced during a study of breast tumors, draining lymph nodes, adjacent tissues. The lymph nodes were axillary draining lymph nodes from breast cancer patients. V was shortened by 3 bases and J by 4 bases, with 18 bases between the two germline ends. This CDR3 contains 16 residues. Germline V lookup: CDR1 SEHNR, CDR2 FQNEAQ (reference sequence). Study-wide results and caveats: Compared with lymph nodes, tumors were less diverse; compared with nontumor tissue, more. That most tumor T cells come from lymph nodes remained unproven. Luminal-like breast cancer showed significantly higher tumor–nontumor repertoire similarity than basal-like.

This clonotype was recorded at least ten times. The target antigen is unknown. TCRdb reprocessed the multiplex PCR reads with MiXCR, giving one entry per CDR3 protein. The sample holds approximately 140,000 distinct CDR3 sequences, over 25% seen once. Material: axillary lymph node tissue. The genes are TRBV7-9 and TRBJ1-2; D is ambiguous. The source is a female donor with breast cancer. Some clones in this sample may be carry-over from other donors' samples. CDR3 amino acids: CASSLASSHRSYGYTF. The CDR3, as DNA: TGTGCCAGCAGCTTGGCTAGCTCGCATAGGAGCTATGGCTACACCTTC.